These T cell receptor beta chains were read from a single sample in a study of beta chain features in type 1 diabetes. Data came from immunoSEQ multiplex PCR; TCRdb stores just in-frame clones and leaves some out. The sample lists around 400,000 clones, 10% to 15% occurring once. Material for sequencing was naive CD4+ T cells from blood. The receptor source for this set is a man between 18 and 35 years old in good health. CDR3s include the opening cysteine and the closing phenylalanine or tryptophan. Fields, in order: D gene, clone size, J gene, V gene, CDR3 DNA, CDR3 protein. A D gene is named only where the DNA matches it firmly. Clone size, where shown, is once, few, many, or a class for clones that have expanded.

D gene: .
clone size: few
J gene: TRBJ1-1
V gene: TRBV9
CDR3 DNA: TGTGCCAGCAGCGTAGGATTAGGGGTTAGGCCTGAAGCTTTCTTT
CDR3 protein: CASSVGLGVRPEAFF

D gene: TRBD2
clone size: few
J gene: TRBJ2-3
V gene: TRBV5-1
CDR3 DNA: TGCGCCAGCAGCTTGCGCGGGGGTGTCTCAGATACGCAGTATTTT
CDR3 protein: CASSLRGGVSDTQYF

D gene: TRBD1
clone size: few
J gene: TRBJ2-7
V gene: TRBV29-1
CDR3 DNA: TGCAGCGTTGAAGGGGGACAGGGAGTATACGAGCAGTACTTC
CDR3 protein: CSVEGGQGVYEQYF

D gene: .
clone size: few
J gene: TRBJ1-2
V gene: TRBV7-2
CDR3 DNA: TGTGCCAGCAGCCCCGGGGGGCATAGAGGCTACACCTTC
CDR3 protein: CASSPGGHRGYTF

D gene: .
clone size: few
J gene: TRBJ2-1
V gene: TRBV5-1
CDR3 DNA: TGCGCCAGCAGCTTGTGGAGTCCGCAGTACAATGAGCAGTTCTTC
CDR3 protein: CASSLWSPQYNEQFF

D gene: TRBD2
clone size: few
J gene: TRBJ2-1
V gene: TRBV28
CDR3 DNA: TGTGCCAGCAGTTCGACTAGCGGGGGAGAATACAATGAGCAGTTCTTC
CDR3 protein: CASSSTSGGEYNEQFF

D gene: .
clone size: few
J gene: TRBJ2-3
V gene: TRBV18
CDR3 DNA: TGTGCCAGCTCACCGAGCGGGAGCACAGATACGCAGTATTTT
CDR3 protein: CASSPSGSTDTQYF

D gene: .
clone size: few
J gene: TRBJ2-7
V gene: TRBV30
CDR3 DNA: TGTGCCTGGATGGTCGCCGGCGAGCAGTACTTC
CDR3 protein: CAWMVAGEQYF

D gene: .
clone size: few
J gene: TRBJ2-5
V gene: TRBV5-6
CDR3 DNA: TGTGCCAGCAGCTTCGGGGGAGAAGAGACCCAGTACTTC
CDR3 protein: CASSFGGEETQYF

D gene: .
clone size: .
J gene: TRBJ2-7
V gene: TRBV11-2
CDR3 DNA: TGTGCCAGCACCATCCGTTCAGGGAACTACGAGCAGTACTTC
CDR3 protein: CASTIRSGNYEQYF

D gene: .
clone size: .
J gene: TRBJ2-1
V gene: TRBV5-4
CDR3 DNA: TGTGCCAGCAGCCCCGGTATCTACAATGAGCAGTTCTTC
CDR3 protein: CASSPGIYNEQFF

D gene: TRBD1
clone size: .
J gene: TRBJ1-2
V gene: TRBV4-3
CDR3 DNA: TGCGCCAGCAGCCAAGAAGGAGGGGGCGGCTACACCTTC
CDR3 protein: CASSQEGGGGYTF

D gene: .
clone size: .
J gene: TRBJ2-2
V gene: TRBV6-6
CDR3 DNA: TGTGCCAGCACGTGGCAGTTCACAACCGGGGAGCTGTTTTTT
CDR3 protein: CASTWQFTTGELFF

D gene: .
clone size: few
J gene: TRBJ1-1
V gene: TRBV29-1
CDR3 DNA: TGCAGCGTTGAAGATCCGGGTTTGGGGAGCACTGAAGCTTTCTTT
CDR3 protein: CSVEDPGLGSTEAFF

D gene: TRBD2
clone size: few
J gene: TRBJ2-1
V gene: TRBV7-2
CDR3 DNA: TGTGCCAGCAGGGCTTCCGGGACTAGAACGCCCAATGAGCAGTTCTTC
CDR3 protein: CASRASGTRTPNEQFF

D gene: TRBD1
clone size: .
J gene: TRBJ1-2
V gene: TRBV5-1
CDR3 DNA: TGCGCCAGCAGCTTAGGGACAGGCGACTATGGCTACACCTTC
CDR3 protein: CASSLGTGDYGYTF

D gene: TRBD1
clone size: few
J gene: TRBJ1-1
V gene: TRBV28
CDR3 DNA: TGTGCCAGCAGTCGCTACAGGGGTGAAGCTTTCTTT
CDR3 protein: CASSRYRGEAFF

D gene: TRBD2
clone size: .
J gene: TRBJ2-1
V gene: TRBV11-2
CDR3 DNA: TGTGCCAGCAGCTTCGGACTAGGAGACAATGAGCAGTTCTTC
CDR3 protein: CASSFGLGDNEQFF

D gene: TRBD2
clone size: few
J gene: TRBJ2-7
V gene: TRBV6-5
CDR3 DNA: TGTGCCAGCAGTTACCTTGGACTAGCGGGAGAAAACGAGCAGTACTTC
CDR3 protein: CASSYLGLAGENEQYF

D gene: TRBD1
clone size: .
J gene: TRBJ2-7
V gene: TRBV28
CDR3 DNA: TGTGCCAGCAGTTTGAGGACAGGGAGCCACGAGCAGTACTTC
CDR3 protein: CASSLRTGSHEQYF

D gene: TRBD2
clone size: few
J gene: TRBJ2-3
V gene: TRBV7-9
CDR3 DNA: TGTGCCGACACCAGAGGGACTAGCGGGAGCTCAGATACGCAGTATTTT
CDR3 protein: CADTRGTSGSSDTQYF

D gene: .
clone size: .
J gene: TRBJ1-3
V gene: TRBV2
CDR3 DNA: TGTGCCAGCAGTGACCAGGGTTCGTCTGGAAACACCATATATTTT
CDR3 protein: CASSDQGSSGNTIYF

D gene: .
clone size: .
J gene: TRBJ2-3
V gene: TRBV28
CDR3 DNA: TGTGCCAGCGGGGCGTTTCAAGATACGCAGTATTTT
CDR3 protein: CASGAFQDTQYF

D gene: TRBD2
clone size: .
J gene: TRBJ2-1
V gene: TRBV4-2
CDR3 DNA: TGTGCCAGCAGCCTCGACGGGACTAGCGGGAGCGTGCCCGGTGAGCAGTTCTTC
CDR3 protein: CASSLDGTSGSVPGEQFF